What follows are 26 T cell receptor beta chains derived from one specimen sequenced in a study of T-cell memory formation after mild COVID-19. TCRdb reprocessed the 5' RACE reads with MiXCR, giving one entry per CDR3 protein. The profile shows 150,000 to 200,000 distinct CDR3 sequences, over 10% of them singletons. What was sequenced was PBMCs or a T cell subset sorted from them (not recorded which). The source is a man between 18 and 35 years old who had mild COVID-19 (a few samples of this study predate the infection). Cell type and time point are not known.

The table lists this clonotype with a few counts. The chain employs TRBV7-9 and TRBJ2-1; D is unclear. V lost 2 bases, J lost 7 bases, and 12 bases lay in between. The CDR3 has 14 amino acids. Looked up from germline, CDR1 is SEHNR and CDR2 is FQNEAQ (reference sequence). CDR3 protein: CASSLMLEWNEQFF. CDR3 in DNA: TGTGCCAGCAGCTTAATGCTCGAGTGGAATGAGCAGTTCTTC.

The V and J genes are TRBV6-2 or TRBV6-3 and TRBJ2-7; 8 nucleotides line up with TRBD1. This CDR3 comprises 16 residues. V gave up 2 bases and J gave up 2 bases; unmatched junction bases: 8. Germline V gene lookup returns CDR1 MNHEY and CDR2 SVGEGT. CDR3 coding DNA: TGTGCCAGCAGTTACCCCGGGACAGGCAGTACCTACGAGCAGTACTTC. As protein: CASSYPGTGSTYEQYF.

This clonotype has a count of ten or more. V usage is TRBV4-1 and J usage is TRBJ1-2; D gene ambiguous. V shed 1 base and J shed 0 bases, with 0 bases lying between them. Germline lookup yields CDR1 MGHRA and CDR2 YSYEKL. The CDR3 is 12 residues long. The DNA of the CDR3 is TGCGCCAGCAGCCAAGCTAACTATGGCTACACCTTC. Its protein product is CASSQANYGYTF.

This clonotype was seen more than once but under ten times. This sequence joins TRBV2 and TRBJ2-2, with a tentative D call TRBD2 (7 bases). V was trimmed by 3 bases and J by 3 bases, leaving 14 bases between them. Germline V gene sequence: CDR1 SNHLY, CDR2 FYNNEI. The CDR3 consists of 16 residues. The CDR3, as DNA: TGTGCCAGCAGTGACTGGGGGGGCGAGGACACCGGGGAGCTGTTTTTT. It encodes CASSDWGGEDTGELFF.

This clonotype was observed a handful of times. J is TRBJ1-1 and V is TRBV6-1; 8 bases line up with TRBD1. This CDR3 is built from 14 residues. Germline CDR1 is MNHNS and CDR2 is SASEGT. V was clipped by 2 bases and J by 5 bases; unmatched bases: 4. The CDR3 loop reads CASSEQGAGTEAFF. DNA of the CDR3: TGTGCCAGCAGTGAACAGGGGGCCGGAACTGAAGCTTTCTTT.

The rearrangement joins TRBV4-2 to TRBJ2-7; tentative D call: TRBD2 (6 bases). Germline lookup yields CDR1 LGHNA and CDR2 YNFKEQ. CDR3 length: 14 amino acids. V shed 2 bases and J shed 7 bases, with 15 bases lying between them. The CDR3 loop reads CASSQWASAREQYF. CDR3 nucleotide sequence: TGTGCCAGCAGCCAATGGGCTAGCGCTCGGGAGCAGTACTTC.

This clonotype was recorded a few times. This sequence joins TRBV5-1 and TRBJ2-3; 10 bases are shared with TRBD1. CDR1 SGHRS and CDR2 YFSETQ come from the germline V gene. The CDR3 totals 16 residues. Trimming cost V 3 bases and J 4 bases; bases outside gene matches: 8. The CDR3 DNA is TGCGCCAGCAGCTACGCTGGGACAGGGGCTTCAGATACGCAGTATTTT. As protein: CASSYAGTGASDTQYF.

V and J are TRBV5-4 and TRBJ1-1; maybe TRBD1 (6 bases). CDR3 length: 15 residues. Trimming took off 4 bases at V and 0 bases at J, with 13 bases between the two ends. Germline CDR1 is SGHNT and CDR2 is YYREEE (reference sequence). The CDR3 sequence is CASSQSRGLNTEAFF. In DNA form, the CDR3 reads TGTGCCAGCAGCCAAAGCAGGGGACTGAACACTGAAGCTTTCTTT.

This clonotype was counted between two and nine times. This chain links TRBV7-9 with TRBJ1-2, with D tentatively TRBD1 (5 bases). In germline, CDR1 is SEHNR, CDR2 FQNEAQ (reference sequence). The V and J ends lost 0 bases and 6 bases respectively, with 11 bases between them. The CDR3 extends over 14 amino acids. The CDR3 loop reads CASSLAGVRDGYTF. For the CDR3, the DNA is TGTGCCAGCAGCTTAGCAGGGGTTCGCGATGGCTACACCTTC.

The chain employs TRBV5-1 and TRBJ2-3, with D possibly being TRBD2 (6 bases). V gave up 6 bases and J gave up 2 bases, with 31 bases separating them. The CDR3 runs 20 residues. CDR1 SGHRS and CDR2 YFSETQ come from the germline V gene. This CDR3 reads CASMPDPAGGRFVPTDTQYF. The CDR3 DNA is TGCGCCAGCATGCCCGACCCCGCAGGAGGGCGGTTTGTTCCCACAGATACGCAGTATTTT.

This clonotype occurred a few times. The chain is built from TRBV12-3 or TRBV12-4 and TRBJ1-6; TRBD1 might be the D (6 bases). The CDR3 consists of 15 residues. V lost 4 bases to trimming and J lost 6 bases, with 13 bases between them. CDR3 coding DNA: TGTGCCAGCAGTTCGCAGACAGGTCCTAATTCACCCCTCCACTTT. Translated, it gives CASSSQTGPNSPLHF.

The chain joins TRBV5-5 to TRBJ2-3, with D possibly matching TRBD2 (5 bases). Germline-derived CDR1 and CDR2 are SGHKS and YYEKEE (reference sequence). The V and J ends lost 2 bases and 2 bases respectively, with 9 bases between them. The CDR3 sequence is 14 residues long. CDR3: CASSFGEVTDTQYF. CDR3 coding DNA: TGTGCCAGCAGCTTCGGGGAAGTCACAGATACGCAGTATTTT.

The table lists this clonotype with a few counts. The chain carries TRBV4-3 and TRBJ2-1; D ambiguous. Trimming left V 4 bases short and J 8 bases short, with 18 bases between. The germline CDR1 and CDR2 sequences are LGHNA and YSLEER. The CDR3 is 15 amino acids. Written as DNA, the CDR3 is TGCGCCAGCAGCCCAAGTTTATCTCCTACGGATGAGCAGTTCTTC. Translating gives CASSPSLSPTDEQFF.

The CDR3 loop is CASSPGQGSVTQYF. CDR3 DNA: TGTGCCAGCTCACCGGGACAGGGGTCGGTTACGCAGTATTTT. The chain has TRBV18 and TRBJ2-3; 10 bases are a match to TRBD1. The CDR3 length is 14 residues. Germline lookup yields CDR1 KGHSH and CDR2 LQKENI. The V gene end was trimmed by 3 bases and the J gene end by 8 bases; junction bases not matched to a gene: 5. Full variable domain (rest looked up from reference TRBV18 and TRBJ2-3): NAGVMQNPRHLVRRRGQEARLRCSPMKGHSHVYWYRQLPEEGLKFMVYLQKENIIDESGMPKERFSAEFPKEGPSILRIQQVVRGDSAAYFCASSPGQGSVTQYFGPGTRLTVL.

Written as DNA, the CDR3 is TGCGCCAGCAGCTTCCAGGATCTCGGGGAAGCTTTCTTT. Translated: CASSFQDLGEAFF. This chain uses TRBV5-1 with TRBJ1-1; D not resolved. V was trimmed by 2 bases and J by 8 bases, leaving 13 bases between them. The CDR3 covers 13 residues. Germline V gene lookup returns CDR1 SGHRS and CDR2 YFSETQ.

The V call is TRBV9, the J call TRBJ1-3; the D gene is possibly TRBD1 (5 bases). Germline V gene sequence: CDR1 SGDLS, CDR2 YYNGEE. CDR3 size: 16 residues. Trimming removed 2 bases from V and 4 bases from J, with 16 bases in between. CDR3 amino acids: CASSVSPTAEGNTIYF. The DNA of the CDR3 is TGTGCCAGCAGCGTCTCCCCGACAGCGGAGGGAAACACCATATATTTT.

This clonotype was counted between two and nine times. The chain combines TRBV21-1 with TRBJ2-3; TRBD1 reflects the table's D call only, with no check against the DNA. TRBV21-1 counts as a pseudogene. CDR3 length: 17 residues. CDR3 protein: CASSKPPVHLRTDTQYF. The CDR3 nucleotides are TGTGCCAGCAGCAAACCCCCCGTACATCTACGCACAGATACGCAGTATTTT.

This clonotype was found a few times. This sequence joins TRBV5-6 and TRBJ2-7, with 8 positions matching TRBD2. The CDR3 spans 15 residues. V shed 5 bases and J 0 bases; nucleotides not matched to a gene: 7. Germline V lookup: CDR1 SGHDT, CDR2 YYEEEE. This CDR3 reads CASSRIAGFSYEQYV. The CDR3 region has the DNA TGTGCCAGCAGTAGGATAGCGGGGTTCTCCTACGAGCAGTACGTC.

In this sample, this clonotype turned up many times. The rearrangement links TRBV10-3 to TRBJ2-2, with TRBD1 identical over 9 bases. The CDR3 runs to 15 residues. With V trimmed by 8 bases and J by 6 bases, 10 bases remained unmatched. CDR1 is ENHRY, CDR2 SYGVKD, per germline. The DNA for the CDR3 is TGTGCCATCTTCGGAGGGACAGGGATCGCCGGGGAGCTGTTTTTT. The encoded protein is CAIFGGTGIAGELFF.

The chain couples TRBV4-1 to TRBJ2-3, with D unresolved. CDR1 is MGHRA and CDR2 is YSYEKL in the germline V gene. The CDR3 is made up of 15 amino acids. The V gene lost 2 bases and the J gene lost 6 bases, with 15 bases spanning the gap. The CDR3 DNA follows: TGCGCCAGCAGCCAACGGGCCTTTTCCCCGGATACGCAGTATTTT. Its translation is CASSQRAFSPDTQYF.

The chain combines TRBV7-2 with TRBJ1-3; D may be TRBD1 (5 bases). CDR1 is SGHTA, CDR2 FQGNSA, per germline. The ends were cut back, 1 base at V and 1 base at J, with 14 bases in the middle. This CDR3 is 17 amino acids long. CDR3 amino acids: CASSLVGSGVSGNTIYF. CDR3 DNA sequence: TGTGCCAGCAGCTTAGTAGGGTCGGGGGTTTCTGGAAACACCATATATTTT.

The chain combines TRBV4-3 with TRBJ2-7; D might be TRBD1 or TRBD2, each matching 6 bases. Germline lookup yields CDR1 LGHNA and CDR2 YSLEER. V lost 0 bases and J lost 5, with 17 bases in between. This CDR3 is built from 16 residues. The CDR3 nucleotides read TGCGCCAGCAGCCAAGATCGGGGGCCCCGCACCGACGAGCAGTACTTC. This gives the protein CASSQDRGPRTDEQYF.

The chain uses TRBV20-1 and TRBJ2-3, with 9 bases lining up with TRBD2. V trimming: 1 base; J trimming: 6 bases; junction bases outside the gene matches: 14. The germline CDR1 and CDR2 sequences are DFQATT and SNEGSKA (reference sequence). This CDR3 spans 17 amino acids. The CDR3 sequence: CSARAPSGGSRLDTQYF. DNA of the CDR3: TGCAGTGCTAGAGCCCCGAGCGGGGGGTCTCGATTGGATACGCAGTATTTT.

Only a few counts were recorded for this clonotype. This sequence joins TRBV28 and TRBJ1-4; tentatively, D is TRBD1 (5 bases). The CDR3 runs 11 residues. Per the germline V gene, CDR1 is MDHEN and CDR2 is SYDVKM. Trimming removed 2 bases at V and 14 bases at J, with 9 bases between. This chain's CDR3 is CASSLRDSLFF. CDR3 DNA: TGTGCCAGCAGTTTACGGGACTCGCTGTTTTTT.

The chain recombines TRBV6-5 with TRBJ2-1; D is tentatively TRBD1 or TRBD2 (5 bases each). Trimming took 6 bases from V and 6 from J, leaving 24 bases between them. The CDR3 loop spans 17 amino acids. Germline loops: CDR1 MNHEY, CDR2 SVGAGI. Here the CDR3 DNA reads TGTGCCAGCAGACCAGTCCGGCTGGGGCGCGAGGGCAATGAGCAGTTCTTC. This encodes CASRPVRLGREGNEQFF.

This clonotype was seen a few times. The chain employs TRBV6-2 or TRBV6-3 and TRBJ2-5, with 7 bases matching TRBD1. CDR3 length equals 15 residues. V was clipped by 5 bases and J by 5 bases; unmatched bases: 11. Per the germline V gene, CDR1 is MNHEY and CDR2 is SVGEGT. The CDR3 loop reads CASSKPPRGQETQYF. DNA of the CDR3: TGTGCCAGCAGTAAACCCCCAAGGGGGCAGGAGACCCAGTACTTC.